Following are 20 T cell receptor beta chains from one sample sequenced in a study of a mutant IDH1 vaccine in newly diagnosed glioma. Time point denoted: week 23, last vaccination. Vaccinated patients received 300 ug of mutant IDH1 20-mer peptide per dose, with topical imiquimod. Sequencing was performed with immunoSEQ multiplex PCR; in TCRdb, only in-frame clones are kept and a portion is missing. The table lists 35,000 to 50,000 clones, approximately 90% of them singletons. Antigen specificity for these receptors is unknown. Source: PBMCs, taken from a glioma patient whose treatment included an IDH1 peptide vaccine. Receptors were obtained from a man between 45 and 60 years old with glioma.

The rearrangement uses TRBV6-5 and TRBJ1-1, with a weak D call TRBD1 (5 bases). V was pared by 7 bases and J by 5 bases, with 11 bases between. The CDR3 spans 12 residues. Germline V gene data show CDR1 as MNHEY and CDR2 as SVGAGI. As DNA, the CDR3 is TGTGCCAGCACCTCGCAGGGAACTGAAGCTTTCTTT. As protein: CASTSQGTEAFF.

This chain links TRBV9 with TRBJ2-1, with 9 bases identical to TRBD2. The CDR3 sequence is 15 residues long. Germline trimming cut 3 bases from V and 5 bases from J; bases unmatched to any gene: 6. From germline, CDR1 is SGDLS and CDR2 YYNGEE. This CDR3 is CASSAPAGGDNEQFF. The CDR3 bases are TGTGCCAGCAGCGCCCCGGCGGGGGGGGACAATGAGCAGTTCTTC. Looking up the rest from reference TRBV9 and TRBJ2-1 gives the full variable domain: DSGVTQTPKHLITATGQRVTLRCSPRSGDLSVYWYQQSLDQGLQFLIQYYNGEERAKGNILERFSAQQFPDLHSELNLSSLELGDSALYFCASSAPAGGDNEQFFGPGTRLTVL.

The CDR3 coding sequence is TGTGCCAGCAGCTTGGTTAGCGGGAGGATAAATGAGCAGTTCTTC. It encodes CASSLVSGRINEQFF. This chain joins TRBV5-6 and TRBJ2-1; 10 bases agree with TRBD2. The CDR3 loop spans 15 amino acids. Losses at the gene ends were 0 bases for V and 7 bases for J; bases not matched to a gene: 4. Germline-derived CDR1 and CDR2 are SGHDT and YYEEEE.

This chain connects TRBV7-9 to TRBJ2-5; TRBD2 might be the D (6 bases). Germline assignment: CDR1 SEHNR and CDR2 FQNEAQ (reference sequence). The CDR3 is 13 amino acids. Trimming stripped 5 bases from V and 2 bases from J, with 9 bases between. The CDR3 protein is CASSRDLQETQYF. CDR3 DNA sequence: TGTGCCAGCAGCCGGGACTTACAAGAGACCCAGTACTTC.

In DNA form, the CDR3 reads TGCGCCAGCAGCTTGGCGGGAGGGCCGGGGGAGACCCAGTACTTC. It encodes CASSLAGGPGETQYF. This chain links TRBV5-1 with TRBJ2-5; 8 nucleotides match TRBD2. The CDR3 spans 15 residues. Germline assignment: CDR1 SGHRS and CDR2 YFSETQ. J was trimmed by 5 bases and V by 0 bases; bases with no gene match: 6.

As concerns this clone: One end of the junction is discordant with germline, which a read error may explain. The chain couples TRBV29-1 to TRBJ1-1; 9 nucleotides agree with TRBD1. CDR1 is SQVTM and CDR2 is ANQGSEA in the germline V gene. The CDR3 is made up of 12 amino acids. The CDR3 bases are TGCAGCGTTGAGCTAGGACAGGGGATCCCCCTCTTT. It codes for CSVELGQGIPLF.

The chain couples TRBV5-1 to TRBJ2-6, with TRBD1 matching 8 bases. CDR3 length: 16 residues. The V gene end was trimmed by 2 bases and the J gene end by 2 bases; junction bases not matched to a gene: 3. Germline CDR1 SGHRS, CDR2 YFSETQ. The CDR3 nucleotides are TGCGCCAGCAGCTTCTCAGGGGGCGCTGGGGCCAACGTCCTGACTTTC. It is translated as CASSFSGGAGANVLTF.

The chain links TRBV9 to TRBJ1-1; D not resolved. Per the germline V gene, CDR1 is SGDLS and CDR2 is YYNGEE. The CDR3 totals 13 residues. Trimming took 3 bases from V and 8 from J, leaving 14 bases between them. The DNA for the CDR3 is TGTGCCAGCAGCGGGCCTCGGGGTAAGGAAGCTTTCTTT. Amino acid sequence: CASSGPRGKEAFF.

There are a few counts of this clone. The CDR3 nucleotides are TGTGCCAGCAGCCCTGGTCCCGGGACAGGGCACTATGGCTACACCTTC. It yields the protein CASSPGPGTGHYGYTF. This chain uses TRBV9 with TRBJ1-2; 9 bases are shared with TRBD1. CDR1 is SGDLS, CDR2 YYNGEE, per germline. Trimming cost V 4 bases and J 3 bases; bases outside gene matches: 10. The CDR3 length is 16 residues.

V and J are TRBV9 and TRBJ1-5; no firm D call. V lost 0 bases to trimming and J lost 2 bases, with 6 bases between them. Germline V gene lookup returns CDR1 SGDLS and CDR2 YYNGEE. This CDR3 spans 14 amino acids. The CDR3 nucleotides are TGTGCCAGCAGCGTAGGGTTCGGCAATCAGCCCCAGCATTTT. This encodes CASSVGFGNQPQHF.

This chain joins TRBV5-1 and TRBJ2-2, with 7 bases identical to TRBD2. Per the germline V gene, CDR1 is SGHRS and CDR2 is YFSETQ. There are 15 residues in the CDR3. V lost 2 bases, J lost 3 bases, and 4 bases stayed unmatched. In nucleotides, the CDR3 is TGCGCCAGCAGCTTACGGACTAGGGACACCGGGGAGCTGTTTTTT. It encodes CASSLRTRDTGELFF.

The chain is built from TRBV7-9 and TRBJ2-3, with D tentatively TRBD2 (6 bases). The CDR3 consists of 14 residues. V was trimmed by 5 bases and J by 2 bases, leaving 11 bases between them. Germline V gene lookup returns CDR1 SEHNR and CDR2 FQNEAQ (reference sequence). Here the CDR3 reads CASSTWEDTDTQYF. The CDR3 DNA is TGTGCCAGCAGCACGTGGGAGGACACAGATACGCAGTATTTT.

This sequence joins TRBV6-5 and TRBJ1-4; perhaps TRBD1 as D (6 bases). The CDR3 runs to 14 residues. Germline assignment: CDR1 MNHEY and CDR2 SVGAGI. V was trimmed by 4 bases and J by 8 bases, leaving 14 bases between them. Here the CDR3 reads CASSSGDLGEKLFF. CDR3 bases: TGTGCCAGCAGTTCAGGGGACTTGGGGGAAAAACTGTTTTTT.

The rearrangement links TRBV6-4 to TRBJ2-7, with D possibly being TRBD1 (6 bases). Trimming left V 8 bases short and J 5 bases short, with 25 bases between. This CDR3 has 16 amino acids. The germline gives CDR1 MRHNA, CDR2 SNTAGT. The CDR3 region has the DNA TGTGCCAGCTTAAAAAGGGGGTTGACGATTCGACACGAGCAGTACTTC. Translated, it gives CASLKRGLTIRHEQYF.

This clone was counted once. The chain joins TRBV29-1 to TRBJ2-2; D uncertain. CDR1 is SQVTM, CDR2 ANQGSEA, per germline. The CDR3 runs 14 residues. The ends were cut back, 4 bases at V and 4 bases at J, with 13 bases in the middle. CDR3 region: CSVGTMRGTGELFF. The CDR3 nucleotides read TGCAGCGTTGGGACCATGAGAGGCACCGGGGAGCTGTTTTTT.

The rearrangement links TRBV7-9 to TRBJ1-2, with unresolved D. Trimming took off 2 bases at V and 4 bases at J, with 14 bases between the two ends. Germline V gene sequence: CDR1 SEHNR, CDR2 FQNEAQ (reference sequence). This CDR3 contains 15 residues. CDR3 sequence: CASSLPESRAYGYTF. For the CDR3, the DNA is TGTGCCAGCAGCTTACCGGAATCCCGGGCCTATGGCTACACCTTC.

V and J are TRBV12-5 and TRBJ1-6; D is ambiguous. The CDR3 length is 15 residues. The V gene's germline CDR1 is LGHNT and CDR2 FRNRAP. The CDR3 DNA reads as TGTGCAAGACGGACCCCTTCCCACTATAATTCACCCCTCCACTTT. It codes for CARRTPSHYNSPLHF. Full variable domain (rest looked up from reference TRBV12-5 and TRBJ1-6): DARVTQTPRHKVTEMGQEVTMRCQPILGHNTVFWYRQTMMQGLELLAYFRNRAPLDDSGMPKDRFSAEMPDATLATLKIQPSEPRDSAVYFCARRTPSHYNSPLHFGNGTRLTVT.

The rearrangement links TRBV9 to TRBJ1-1; D uncertain. V was pared by 0 bases and J by 0 bases, with 3 bases between. This CDR3 comprises 13 residues. Germline values: CDR1 SGDLS, CDR2 YYNGEE. The CDR3 is CASSVELNTEAFF. The CDR3 region has the DNA TGTGCCAGCAGCGTAGAGTTGAACACTGAAGCTTTCTTT.

The chain recombines TRBV5-1 with TRBJ1-2; D is perhaps TRBD1 (5 bases). The CDR3 runs to 13 residues. Trimming took 0 bases from V and 7 from J, leaving 10 bases between them. Germline CDR1 is SGHRS and CDR2 is YFSETQ. The CDR3 nucleotides read TGCGCCAGCAGCTTGGAATGGGGGATTGGCTACACCTTC. This gives the protein CASSLEWGIGYTF.

CDR3 region: CASSVEGSGNTIYF. The CDR3 DNA is TGTGCCAGCAGCGTAGAGGGCTCTGGAAACACCATATATTTT. The chain recombines TRBV9 with TRBJ1-3; no clear D gene. V was cut by 0 bases and J by 0 bases, with 4 bases left in between. This CDR3 region has 14 residues. Germline V lookup: CDR1 SGDLS, CDR2 YYNGEE.